This T cell receptor (beta chain) was captured by sequencing in a study of T cells in Graves' hyperthyroidism and ophthalmopathy. This clonotype was recorded at least ten times. RNA transcripts yielded amplified TCR beta CDR3 regions. A set of HTBI primers served as the primers for a first-round RT-PCR of the TCR CDR3. TCRdb processed the multiplex PCR reads anew with MiXCR; each CDR3 protein has one entry. In the table there are 300,000 to 450,000 distinct CDR3 sequences, over 10% of which are singletons. Unmatched junction bases numbered 13, after V lost 7 bases and J lost 4 bases. The CDR3 covers 17 residues. The germline CDR1 and CDR2 sequences are MNHEY and SVGEGT. Patients showing uncontrolled infection, other autoimmune disease, pregnancy or lactation were ineligible. Orbital computed tomography, thyroid ultrasound, serum thyroxine and TRAb, and clinical symptoms together informed the diagnoses.

Sequences were obtained from blood. The receptor's source is a woman between 18 and 30 years old with Graves' hyperthyroidism. The chain links TRBV6-2 or TRBV6-3 to TRBJ2-2; 9 nucleotides match TRBD2. CDR3 DNA: TGTGCCAGCATTCCCATTGCGGGAGGGCCCGGCACCGGGGAGCTGTTTTTT. As protein: CASIPIAGGPGTGELFF.